This passage covers 28 T cell receptor beta chains from one sample sequenced in a study of cytomegalovirus exposure and HLA in healthy donors (dated by TCRdb to between 2016 and 2019). Libraries came from the immunoSEQ multiplex PCR assay. The multiplex PCR relied on a mix of 60 forward primers for TCR Vbeta segments and 13 reverse primers for TCR Jbeta segments. TCRdb mirrors the immuneACCESS table, restricted to in-frame sequences. Some clones are absent from its copies; in checked studies, under half trace to an unresolved V gene, and the reason for the others is unknown. Across this sample there are around 280,000 clones, with around 90% seen only once. Together, the top ten hold approximately 2.4% of the sample. The sequencing sample was made of PBMCs. Every receptor here comes from a woman under 30 in good health and CMV-seronegative.

This clone was seen just once. This sample also contains other DNA sequences that code for the same CDR3. The rearrangement uses TRBV5-1 and TRBJ2-7, with a tentative D call TRBD1 (5 bases). From germline, CDR1 is SGHRS and CDR2 YFSETQ. The germline V and J ends were trimmed by 0 bases and 1 base, with 8 bases remaining between them. The CDR3 length is 14 residues. The CDR3 coding sequence is TGCGCCAGCAGCTTGGTGGCAGGGTCCTACGAGCAGTACTTC. This gives the protein CASSLVAGSYEQYF.

This sequence joins TRBV27 and TRBJ2-7; a possible D gene is TRBD1 (6 bases). The V and J ends lost 4 bases and 8 bases respectively, with 18 bases between them. The CDR3 has 14 residues. CDR1 and CDR2 from the germline V gene are MNHEY and SMNVEV (reference sequence). CDR3 region: CASSSLYRDHKQYF. DNA for the CDR3: TGTGCCAGCAGTTCCCTATACAGGGATCATAAGCAGTACTTC.

The chain joins TRBV28 to TRBJ2-7; 8 bases are a match to TRBD1. There are 15 residues in the CDR3. After removal of 5 bases from V and 0 bases from J, the junction contained 6 bases not matched to a gene. CDR1 and CDR2 (germline): MDHEN, SYDVKM. The CDR3 sequence: CASSTDRGISYEQYF. CDR3 sequence (DNA): TGTGCCAGCAGTACCGACAGGGGAATCTCCTACGAGCAGTACTTC.

CDR3 sequence reads: CASSLLTYEQYF. In nucleotides, the CDR3 is TGTGCCAGCAGCTTGCTAACCTACGAGCAGTACTTC. J is TRBJ2-7 and V is TRBV11-2; D gene uncertain. CDR3 size: 12 residues. Trimming removed 3 bases from V and 2 bases from J, with 5 bases in between. The germline V gene encodes CDR1 SGHAT and CDR2 FQNNGV.

The chain couples TRBV11-2 to TRBJ2-6; D is unclear. The V gene lost 4 bases and the J gene lost 0 bases, with 4 bases spanning the gap. Germline V gene lookup returns CDR1 SGHAT and CDR2 FQNNGV. The CDR3 covers 14 residues. The CDR3 is CASSYHSGANVLTF. CDR3 in DNA: TGTGCCAGCAGCTATCACTCTGGGGCCAACGTCCTGACTTTC.

This clone was seen only once. V and J are TRBV7-6 and TRBJ2-3, with 7 bases identical to TRBD2. Germline-derived CDR1 and CDR2 are SGHVS and FNYEAQ. V was pared by 4 bases and J by 4 bases, with 11 bases of the junction left unmatched. This CDR3 is built from 16 residues. The CDR3 spells CASSSLGGILADTQYF. The CDR3 region has the DNA TGTGCCAGCAGCTCTTTGGGGGGGATCTTAGCAGATACGCAGTATTTT.

This chain uses TRBV27 with TRBJ2-7, with D hard to call. From germline, CDR1 is MNHEY and CDR2 SMNVEV (reference sequence). Trimming took 2 bases from V and 4 from J, leaving 12 bases between them. The CDR3 extends over 14 amino acids. Written as DNA, the CDR3 is TGTGCCAGCAGTTTAGAGGCAGTCGGGTACGAGCAGTACTTC. Its translation is CASSLEAVGYEQYF.

The rearrangement uses TRBV5-4 and TRBJ1-1, with a possible D match to TRBD1 (5 bases). The V end was cut by 2 bases, the J end by 4 bases, with 15 bases between. Germline CDR1 is SGHNT and CDR2 is YYREEE (reference sequence). This CDR3 is built from 15 residues. The CDR3 DNA is TGTGCCAGCAGCTTCGGGGGGTCGGTGGGCACTGAAGCTTTCTTT. This gives the protein CASSFGGSVGTEAFF.

The chain is built from TRBV5-1 and TRBJ1-4, with D possibly matching TRBD1 (5 bases). The CDR3 has 16 residues. The germline V gene encodes CDR1 SGHRS and CDR2 YFSETQ. V was clipped by 3 bases and J by 6 bases, with 18 bases between them. DNA of the CDR3: TGCGCCAGCAGCTCCCTCGGATCCGGGGGAGATGAAAAACTGTTTTTT. Amino acids: CASSSLGSGGDEKLFF. Full variable domain (rest looked up from reference TRBV5-1 and TRBJ1-4): KAGVTQTPRYLIKTRGQQVTLSCSPISGHRSVSWYQQTPGQGLQFLFEYFSETQRNKGNFPGRFSGRQFSNSRSEMNVSTLELGDSALYLCASSSLGSGGDEKLFFGSGTQLSVL.

This chain uses TRBV25-1 with TRBJ1-1; D unclear. Trimming stripped 8 bases from V and 6 bases from J, with 13 bases between. The CDR3 spans 12 residues. The germline CDR1 and CDR2 sequences are MGHDK and SYGVNS. The CDR3 reads CASGRGGSEAFF. DNA of the CDR3: TGTGCCAGCGGCCGGGGAGGATCTGAAGCTTTCTTT.

J is TRBJ2-1 and V is TRBV5-8; 10 positions agree with TRBD2. The CDR3 has 15 amino acids. V lost 4 bases to trimming and J lost 5 bases; unmatched junction nucleotides: 6. Germline V gene lookup returns CDR1 SGHTS and CDR2 YDEGEE. The CDR3 DNA reads as TGTGCCAGCAGCCCCGGGACTAGCGCCCACAATGAGCAGTTCTTC. It codes for CASSPGTSAHNEQFF.

This sequence joins TRBV11-1 and TRBJ2-2; 8 bases are a match to TRBD1. Germline values: CDR1 SGHAT, CDR2 FQDESV (reference sequence). V shed 7 bases and J 2 bases; nucleotides not matched to a gene: 6. This CDR3 has 15 residues. In nucleotides, the CDR3 is TGTGCCAGCATGCTGGGACAGGCCAACACCGGGGAGCTGTTTTTT. Its translation: CASMLGQANTGELFF. Filled out from reference TRBV11-1 and TRBJ2-2, the complete variable domain reads EAEVAQSPRYKITEKSQAVAFWCDPISGHATLYWYRQILGQGPELLVQFQDESVVDDSQLPKDRFSAERLKGVDSTLKIQPAELGDSAMYLCASMLGQANTGELFFGEGSRLTVL.

A word on this clone: The junction and the germline gene differ at one end; a read error may be behind it. The chain recombines TRBV7-9 with TRBJ2-7, with D possibly matching TRBD2 (5 bases). This CDR3 is built from 15 residues. Germline-derived CDR1 and CDR2 are SEHNR and FQNEAQ (reference sequence). CDR3 nucleotides: TGTTCCAGCAGTCCTTGGGGAGAGTCCTCCTACGAGCAGTACTTC. The encoded protein is CSSSPWGESSYEQYF.

This clone appeared a single time. The chain combines TRBV7-8 with TRBJ2-1; 8 positions match TRBD1. Per the germline V gene, CDR1 is SGHVS and CDR2 is FQNEAQ. J lost 8 bases, V lost 5 bases, and 5 bases had no gene match. This CDR3 has 13 residues. The CDR3 nucleotides read TGTGCCAGCAGCCCGGACAGGGTGGATGAGCAGTTCTTC. It encodes CASSPDRVDEQFF.

The rearrangement joins TRBV16 to TRBJ2-7; the match to TRBD2 covers 7 bases. Unmatched junction bases numbered 10, after V lost 0 bases and J lost 2 bases. CDR1 KGHSY and CDR2 FQNENV come from the germline V gene. The CDR3 is 17 residues long. The CDR3 region is CASSQSINPSGPYEQYF. In nucleotides, the CDR3 is TGTGCCAGCAGCCAATCGATTAACCCTAGCGGCCCCTACGAGCAGTACTTC.

This rearrangement joins TRBV11-2 to TRBJ1-5; 7 nucleotides match TRBD1. V lost 1 base to trimming and J lost 2 bases; unmatched junction nucleotides: 11. The CDR3 spans 18 residues. Germline CDR1 reads SGHAT; CDR2 reads FQNNGV. CDR3 nucleotide sequence: TGTGCCAGCAGCTTAGGGCGACAGGGACCCCCAGGCAATCAGCCCCAGCATTTT. This codes for CASSLGRQGPPGNQPQHF.

The chain carries TRBV2 and TRBJ2-1, with TRBD1 matching 8 bases. The germline V gene has CDR1 SNHLY and CDR2 FYNNEI. The J segment lost 4 bases and the V segment lost 0 bases, leaving 5 bases of the junction unmatched. The CDR3 runs 16 residues. This chain's CDR3 is CASSEATGQDYNEQFF. CDR3 nucleotides: TGTGCCAGCAGTGAAGCGACGGGACAGGATTACAATGAGCAGTTCTTC.

The chain couples TRBV2 to TRBJ1-6, with D hard to call. V lost 6 bases and J lost 6, with 15 bases in between. Germline values: CDR1 SNHLY, CDR2 FYNNEI. The CDR3 totals 15 residues. CDR3 residues: CASSEEHGVNSPLHF. CDR3 bases: TGTGCCAGCAGCGAGGAACACGGGGTTAATTCACCCCTCCACTTT.

About this clone itself: One junction end does not reproduce the germline sequence, and a read error may be involved. V and J are TRBV5-4 and TRBJ2-1; D may be TRBD1 (5 bases). Germline V gives CDR1 SGHNT, CDR2 YYREEE (reference sequence). The length of the CDR3 is 19 residues. The CDR3 sequence is CASSFRAAGWNYDYNEQFF. CDR3 coding DNA: TGTGCCAGTAGCTTCCGGGCAGCAGGGTGGAACTACGACTACAATGAGCAGTTCTTC. The full variable domain, its missing parts supplied by reference TRBV5-4 and TRBJ2-1, is ETGVTQSPTHLIKTRGQQVTLRCSSQSGHNTVSWYQQALGQGPQFIFQYYREEENGRGNFPPRFSGLQFPNYSSELNVNALELDDSALYLCASSFRAAGWNYDYNEQFFGPGTRLTVL.

V gene TRBV19 combines with J gene TRBJ1-1, with a weak D call TRBD1 (6 bases). CDR1 and CDR2 (germline): LNHDA, SQIVND (reference sequence). The CDR3 consists of 15 residues. Trimming pared 5 bases from V and 1 base from J, leaving 14 bases between. CDR3 DNA sequence: TGTGCCAGTAGTGTCCAGCCAGGGGCGAACACTGAAGCTTTCTTT. Encoded protein: CASSVQPGANTEAFF.

This clone was recorded only once. V and J are TRBV5-1 and TRBJ2-3; 10 bases are a match to TRBD2. In germline, CDR1 is SGHRS, CDR2 YFSETQ. V gave up 2 bases and J gave up 6 bases; unmatched junction bases: 3. The CDR3 totals 14 residues. CDR3 coding DNA: TGCGCCAGCAGCTTACCAGCGGGGGGGGATACGCAGTATTTT. Translated: CASSLPAGGDTQYF.

The chain combines TRBV27 with TRBJ2-2; 14 bases are a match to TRBD2. Unmatched junction bases numbered 2, after V lost 4 bases and J lost 4 bases. The CDR3 spans 16 residues. Germline CDR1 reads MNHEY; CDR2 reads SMNVEV (reference sequence). In DNA, the CDR3 is TGTGCCAGCAGTTCGGGACTAGCGGGGGTCACCGGGGAGCTGTTTTTT. It specifies CASSSGLAGVTGELFF.

The chain couples TRBV18 to TRBJ2-7; 11 bases agree with TRBD2. The CDR3 length is 14 residues. V was pared by 3 bases and J by 3 bases, with 1 base of the junction left unmatched. The germline V gene has CDR1 KGHSH and CDR2 LQKENI. The CDR3 here is CASSPGLAGYEQYF. The CDR3 nucleotides read TGTGCCAGCTCACCCGGACTAGCGGGCTACGAGCAGTACTTC.

CDR3 bases: TGTGCGTCGGGGGTTGAGCAGTTCTTC. Translating it yields CASGVEQFF. The genes are TRBV19 and TRBJ2-1; TRBD2 might be the D (6 bases). CDR3 size: 9 residues. The germline V gene encodes CDR1 LNHDA and CDR2 SQIVND (reference sequence).

Only a few counts were recorded for this clone. The chain combines TRBV27 with TRBJ2-1, with D tentatively TRBD2 (5 bases). The length of the CDR3 is 16 residues. V lost 6 bases to trimming and J lost 7 bases, with 22 bases between them. Germline V CDR1 and CDR2: MNHEY, SMNVEV (reference sequence). CDR3 nucleotides: TGTGCCAGCAGCTCCCCCGGGGTGGGCGCTTTAAATGAGCAGTTCTTC. It yields the protein CASSSPGVGALNEQFF.

The CDR3 DNA follows: TGCGCCAGCAGCCAAGAAGGGACAAGGGGGCATGGCTATGGCTACACCTTC. Protein: CASSQEGTRGHGYGYTF. The chain couples TRBV4-1 to TRBJ1-2; 7 bases align to TRBD1. The CDR3 has 17 residues. V gave up 0 bases and J gave up 4 bases; unmatched junction bases: 11. Germline CDR1 MGHRA, CDR2 YSYEKL.

The chain recombines TRBV29-1 with TRBJ1-2; TRBD1 might be the D (5 bases). This CDR3 spans 15 amino acids. V was trimmed by 6 bases and J by 3 bases, leaving 20 bases between them. Germline V lookup: CDR1 SQVTM, CDR2 ANQGSEA. CDR3 sequence: CSVPPFTGGDYGYTF. The CDR3, as DNA: TGCAGCGTCCCTCCTTTTACAGGCGGCGACTATGGCTACACCTTC.

The V call is TRBV13, the J call TRBJ2-1; TRBD2 agrees at 11 bases. The CDR3 consists of 21 residues. V lost 4 bases, J lost 0 bases, and 17 bases stayed unmatched. Germline lookup yields CDR1 PRHDT and CDR2 FYEKMQ (reference sequence). The chain's CDR3 is CASSSRVGGLAGGSSYNEQFF. The CDR3 nucleotides are TGTGCCAGCAGCTCAAGGGTGGGAGGGCTAGCGGGGGGAAGCTCCTACAATGAGCAGTTCTTC.